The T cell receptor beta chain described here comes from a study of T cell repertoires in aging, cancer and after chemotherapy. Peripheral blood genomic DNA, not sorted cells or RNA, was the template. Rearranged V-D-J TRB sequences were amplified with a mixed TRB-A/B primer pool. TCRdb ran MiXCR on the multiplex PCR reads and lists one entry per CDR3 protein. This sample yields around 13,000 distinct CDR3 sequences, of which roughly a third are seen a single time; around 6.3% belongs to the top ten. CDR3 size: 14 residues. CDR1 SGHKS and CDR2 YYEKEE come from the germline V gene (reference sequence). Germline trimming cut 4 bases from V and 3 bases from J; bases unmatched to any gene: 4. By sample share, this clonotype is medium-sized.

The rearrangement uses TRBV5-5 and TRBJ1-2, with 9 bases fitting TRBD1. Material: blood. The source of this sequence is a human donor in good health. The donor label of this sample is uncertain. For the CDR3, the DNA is TGTGCCAGCAGCCAACAGGGGGCCGACTATGGCTACACCTTC. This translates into CASSQQGADYGYTF.